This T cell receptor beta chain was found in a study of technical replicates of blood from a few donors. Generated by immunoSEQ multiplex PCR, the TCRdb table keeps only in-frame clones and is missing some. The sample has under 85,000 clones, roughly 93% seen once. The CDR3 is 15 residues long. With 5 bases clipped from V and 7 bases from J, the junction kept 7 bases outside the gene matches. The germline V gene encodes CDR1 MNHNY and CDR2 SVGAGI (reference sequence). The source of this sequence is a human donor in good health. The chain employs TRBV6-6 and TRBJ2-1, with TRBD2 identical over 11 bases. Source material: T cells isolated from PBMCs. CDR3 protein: CASSPLAGGVNEQFF. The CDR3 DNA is TGTGCCAGCAGTCCCCTAGCGGGAGGAGTGAATGAGCAGTTCTTC.